This TCR beta chain was captured in a study of human T cells and chemical hapten exposure. Overall study context: Weekly scalp doses of diphenylcyclopropenone were given to patients during the roughly 24-week study. Mostly female, the patients presented with alopecia areata, totalis or universalis.

MiXCR, applied by TCRdb to the RACE reads, yields one record per CDR3 protein. The table has around 160,000 distinct CDR3 sequences, roughly 14% seen once. Noted time point: patch test 1, 2 weeks after DPC sensitization. Treatment noted: therapeutic diphenylcyclopropenone sensitization with weekly scalp DPC. This CDR3 comprises 15 residues. CDR1 and CDR2 from the germline V gene are MNHEY and SVGAGI. The V and J ends lost 5 bases and 4 bases, in that order; junction bases with no gene match: 11. The sequence derives from a woman in her 30s with alopecia areata. Some clones in this sample may be carry-over from other donors' samples. V and J are TRBV6-5 and TRBJ2-7; 7 positions agree with TRBD2. This specimen was whole blood, taken in connection with sensitization to the hapten diphenylcyclopropenone (DPC). The CDR3 nucleotides read TGTGCCAGCAGTGGATTGGGACGGGAGGCGTACGAGCAGTACTTC. It is translated as CASSGLGREAYEQYF.